Listed here are 22 T cell receptor beta chains from one sample, sequenced in a study of blood T cell repertoires in COVID-19. Clones were sequenced by immunoSEQ multiplex PCR, and TCRdb holds only the in-frame ones, with some missing. The sample records over 110,000 clones, roughly 84% being singletons. Sequencing input: PBMCs or T cells enriched from blood (not recorded which). These receptor sequences come from a man in his fifties or sixties in a cohort exposed to, infected with or recovered from COVID-19 (not recorded which).

The chain uses TRBV6-1 and TRBJ2-1; 7 nucleotides match TRBD2. The CDR3 length is 15 residues. Per the germline V gene, CDR1 is MNHNS and CDR2 is SASEGT. V lost 1 base and J lost 1; bases outside the gene matches: 1. The CDR3 DNA is TGTGCCAGCAGTGAAGACGGGGGGTCCTACAATGAGCAGTTCTTC. Residues: CASSEDGGSYNEQFF.

The gene calls are TRBV4-3 and TRBJ2-7; weak D call: TRBD2 (6 bases). CDR1 LGHNA and CDR2 YSLEER come from the germline V gene. There are 14 residues in the CDR3. Deletions cut 4 bases from V and 5 bases from J, with 15 bases between. DNA for the CDR3: TGCGCCAGCAGCCCGGGGGATCGCAGCCACGAGCAGTACTTC. It specifies CASSPGDRSHEQYF.

The chain carries TRBV28 and TRBJ1-2; 7 bases are shared with TRBD1. The length of the CDR3 is 15 residues. Losses at the gene ends were 5 bases for V and 7 bases for J; bases not matched to a gene: 13. Germline CDR1 is MDHEN and CDR2 is SYDVKM. The CDR3 DNA is TGTGCCAGCAGTAGTACAGGGGTTCTGGGTTCTGGCTACACCTTC. It specifies CASSSTGVLGSGYTF.

The chain uses TRBV10-3 and TRBJ2-3, with D unclear. The CDR3 runs to 13 residues. Trimming pared 3 bases from V and 6 bases from J, leaving 10 bases between. The V gene's germline CDR1 is ENHRY and CDR2 SYGVKD. The CDR3 DNA reads as TGTGCCATCAGTGAATCCGTACGGGATACGCAGTATTTT. This sequence encodes CAISESVRDTQYF.

In DNA form, the CDR3 reads TGTGCCAGCAGTTTCCGGACAGTACACTACACTGAAGCTTTCTTT. Encoded protein: CASSFRTVHYTEAFF. The rearrangement links TRBV28 to TRBJ1-1; the D gene is possibly TRBD1 (6 bases). Germline V gene lookup returns CDR1 MDHEN and CDR2 SYDVKM. This CDR3 has 15 residues. Between the trimmed V and J ends, which lost 3 bases and 3 bases, there was a span of 14 bases.

V and J are TRBV2 and TRBJ2-7; D is perhaps TRBD2 (6 bases). The CDR3 spans 12 residues. CDR1 is SNHLY and CDR2 is FYNNEI in the germline V gene. The germline V and J ends were trimmed by 5 bases and 3 bases, with 8 bases remaining between them. CDR3 in amino acids: CASSRENYEQYF. The CDR3 DNA reads as TGTGCCAGCAGTCGGGAGAACTACGAGCAGTACTTC. Based on the CDR3 plus reference TRBV2 and TRBJ2-7, the full variable domain is EPEVTQTPSHQVTQMGQEVILRCVPISNHLYFYWYRQILGQKVEFLVSFYNNEISEKSEIFDDQFSVERPDGSNFTLKIRSTKLEDSAMYFCASSRENYEQYFGPGTRLTVT.

The rearrangement uses TRBV18 and TRBJ2-3; TRBD2 agrees at 9 bases. Trimming took 2 bases from V and 0 from J; bases not matched to a gene: 3. The CDR3 totals 16 residues. Per germline, CDR1 KGHSH and CDR2 LQKENI. The CDR3 nucleotides read TGTGCCAGCTCACCAATTAGCGGGGGTAGCACAGATACGCAGTATTTT. Its protein product is CASSPISGGSTDTQYF.

The chain joins TRBV28 to TRBJ2-3, with D unclear. The length of the CDR3 is 12 residues. Germline CDR1 MDHEN, CDR2 SYDVKM. Trimming pared 5 bases from V and 2 bases from J, leaving 5 bases between. The CDR3 loop reads CASSLNTDTQYF. The CDR3 nucleotides are TGTGCCAGCAGTCTTAACACAGATACGCAGTATTTT.

This clone has just a few counts. The V and J genes are TRBV9 and TRBJ2-2; tentatively, D is TRBD2 (5 bases). The germline CDR1 and CDR2 sequences are SGDLS and YYNGEE. The CDR3 consists of 14 residues. V was trimmed by 5 bases and J by 6 bases, leaving 14 bases between them. The CDR3 reads CASSPLPEAGELFF. CDR3 DNA: TGTGCCAGCAGTCCTCTTCCGGAGGCCGGGGAGCTGTTTTTT.

The chain carries TRBV30 and TRBJ1-1, with D possibly being TRBD1 (6 bases). Germline V gene sequence: CDR1 GTSNPN, CDR2 SVGIG (reference sequence). This CDR3 region has 12 residues. Trimming stripped 4 bases from V and 1 base from J, with 7 bases between. The CDR3 region has the DNA TGTGCCTGGACGGACAGGAACACTGAAGCTTTCTTT. Its protein is CAWTDRNTEAFF.

This chain uses TRBV7-6 with TRBJ2-1, with 9 bases aligning to TRBD1. CDR3 length equals 15 residues. V was clipped by 4 bases and J by 2 bases; unmatched bases: 3. The germline V gene has CDR1 SGHVS and CDR2 FNYEAQ. The CDR3: CASSSTGGTYNEQFF. CDR3 in DNA: TGTGCCAGCAGCTCGACAGGGGGAACCTACAATGAGCAGTTCTTC.

V is TRBV10-2 and J is TRBJ2-1; 9 nucleotides line up with TRBD2. This CDR3 is 16 amino acids long. V lost 3 bases, J lost 7 bases, and 10 bases stayed unmatched. Germline CDR1 reads WSHSY; CDR2 reads SAAADI. DNA of the CDR3: TGCGCCAGCAGTGACCCCACTAGCGGGTCCAAAAATGAGCAGTTCTTC. Amino acid sequence: CASSDPTSGSKNEQFF.

The V call is TRBV5-1, the J call TRBJ2-3; 9 bases agree with TRBD2. This CDR3 is 15 amino acids long. Trimming removed 2 bases from V and 1 base from J; junction bases left unmatched: 2. Germline V gene lookup returns CDR1 SGHRS and CDR2 YFSETQ. The CDR3: CASSFAGGRTDTQYF. The CDR3 DNA follows: TGCGCCAGCAGCTTTGCGGGGGGGCGCACAGATACGCAGTATTTT.

This chain joins TRBV10-3 and TRBJ2-7, with TRBD1 as a possible D gene (6 bases). Trimming cost V 11 bases and J 1 base, with 15 bases left between them. Looked up from germline, CDR1 is ENHRY and CDR2 is SYGVKD. CDR3 size: 13 residues. The CDR3 DNA is TGTGCCTTCCGACAGGCCCCGTCCTACGAGCAGTACTTC. Translation: CAFRQAPSYEQYF.

This chain connects TRBV7-8 to TRBJ1-1, with D unresolved. Germline V gene lookup returns CDR1 SGHVS and CDR2 FQNEAQ. V gave up 1 base and J gave up 5 bases, with 14 bases separating them. The CDR3 totals 15 residues. The CDR3 sequence is CASSLEGSKRTEAFF. CDR3 nucleotide sequence: TGTGCCAGCAGCTTAGAGGGCTCTAAGCGGACTGAAGCTTTCTTT.

The chain carries TRBV18 and TRBJ2-5; D remains unclear. Germline CDR1 reads KGHSH; CDR2 reads LQKENI. The CDR3 covers 11 residues. V shed 4 bases and J shed 5 bases, with 5 bases lying between them. Written as DNA, the CDR3 is TGTGCCAGCTCACTGTATGAGACCCAGTACTTC. This codes for CASSLYETQYF.

The chain recombines TRBV27 with TRBJ2-7; D ambiguous. Trimming pared 9 bases from V and 6 bases from J, leaving 18 bases between. The CDR3 runs to 13 residues. The germline gives CDR1 MNHEY, CDR2 SMNVEV (reference sequence). The CDR3 DNA sequence: TGTGCCAGTTTTTACAGTGTAGGCGCCGAGCAGTACTTC. It yields the protein CASFYSVGAEQYF.

The CDR3 spells CAISDRSTEAFF. CDR3 in DNA: TGTGCCATCAGTGATCGGAGCACTGAAGCTTTCTTT. The V call is TRBV10-3, the J call TRBJ1-1; D not certain. V was pared by 3 bases and J by 4 bases, with 6 bases between. Germline V CDR1 and CDR2: ENHRY, SYGVKD. The CDR3 extends over 12 amino acids.

CDR3 residues: CASSVGLAVYEQYF. CDR3 DNA: TGTGCCAGCAGCGTCGGCCTAGCGGTCTACGAGCAGTACTTC. The gene calls are TRBV9 and TRBJ2-7; 7 bases line up with TRBD2. CDR1 and CDR2 (germline): SGDLS, YYNGEE. V dropped 2 bases and J dropped 3; count of bases not matched to a gene: 5. The CDR3 loop spans 14 amino acids. The full variable domain, its missing parts supplied by reference TRBV9 and TRBJ2-7, is DSGVTQTPKHLITATGQRVTLRCSPRSGDLSVYWYQQSLDQGLQFLIQYYNGEERAKGNILERFSAQQFPDLHSELNLSSLELGDSALYFCASSVGLAVYEQYFGPGTRLTVT.

This clone was found once. The genes are TRBV2 and TRBJ2-3, with unresolved D. Between the trimmed V and J ends, which lost 5 bases and 4 bases, there was a span of 10 bases. Germline V gives CDR1 SNHLY, CDR2 FYNNEI. This CDR3 spans 13 amino acids. CDR3 sequence reads: CASSRSGPDTQYF. CDR3 bases: TGTGCCAGCAGTCGGTCAGGCCCAGATACGCAGTATTTT.

The chain couples TRBV11-2 to TRBJ1-2, with a tentative D call TRBD1 (5 bases). The CDR3 contains 12 residues. Germline CDR1 reads SGHAT; CDR2 reads FQNNGV. V was pared by 5 bases and J by 4 bases, with 8 bases between. CDR3 sequence (DNA): TGTGCCAGCAGCGCCGACAGCTATGGCTACACCTTC. This encodes CASSADSYGYTF.

V is TRBV11-2 and J is TRBJ2-7, with 7 bases that match TRBD2. CDR1 and CDR2 from the germline V gene are SGHAT and FQNNGV. The CDR3 spans 16 residues. V shed 5 bases and J 4 bases; nucleotides not matched to a gene: 14. CDR3 DNA sequence: TGTGCCAGCAGCACTTCCTGGGGCCAGCGGGGTTACGAGCAGTACTTC. Protein sequence: CASSTSWGQRGYEQYF.